Following are 3 T cell receptor beta chains from one sample sequenced in a study of a mutant IDH1 vaccine in newly diagnosed glioma. The time point was: week 47, end of study. The investigators gave 300 ug of mutant IDH1 20-mer peptide in each vaccine dose, together with topical imiquimod. Their recognized antigens are unknown. Profiling relied on immunoSEQ multiplex PCR, and the TCRdb table lists in-frame clones only, not all of them. This sample carries tens of thousands of clones, around 82% of them seen once, and the ten largest clones take under 20%. The sample in question was PBMCs, obtained from a glioma patient whose treatment included an IDH1 peptide vaccine. These receptors were collected from a man aged 18 to 29 with glioma. Some clones in this sample may be carry-over from other donors' samples.

This clone is a singleton in its sample. V usage is TRBV29-1 and J usage is TRBJ2-2; TRBD1 aligns across 8 bases. Per the germline V gene, CDR1 is SQVTM and CDR2 is ANQGSEA. J gave up 4 bases and V 5 bases, and 3 bases lay outside the gene matches. The CDR3 has 13 residues. The CDR3, as DNA: TGCAGCGTTCGGACAGGGACCACCGGGGAGCTGTTTTTT. Its translation: CSVRTGTTGELFF.

This clone was seen only a few times. The chain is built from TRBV29-1 and TRBJ1-1, with no clear D. The CDR3 loop spans 11 amino acids. CDR1 is SQVTM, CDR2 ANQGSEA, per germline. V was cut by 5 bases and J by 1 base, with 5 bases left in between. CDR3 sequence: CSVPRNTEAFF. The CDR3 coding sequence is TGCAGCGTTCCGCGGAACACTGAAGCTTTCTTT.

This chain links TRBV30 with TRBJ2-7; 14 nucleotides agree with TRBD2. The V and J ends lost 1 base and 7 bases, in that order; junction bases with no gene match: 9. Germline lookup yields CDR1 GTSNPN and CDR2 SVGIG (reference sequence). This CDR3 has 16 amino acids. The CDR3 sequence is CAWSARLAGGPKEQYF. The CDR3 DNA follows: TGTGCCTGGAGTGCCCGACTAGCGGGAGGGCCGAAGGAGCAGTACTTC. The full variable domain, its missing parts supplied by reference TRBV30 and TRBJ2-7, is SQTIHQWPATLVQPVGSPLSLECTVEGTSNPNLYWYRQAAGRGLQLLFYSVGIGQISSEVPQNLSASRPQDRQFILSSKKLLLSDSGFYLCAWSARLAGGPKEQYFGPGTRLTVT.